Presented here are 18 T cell receptor beta chains from one specimen sequenced in a study of cytomegalovirus exposure and HLA in healthy donors. Primers: 60 Vbeta forward and 13 Jbeta reverse. Data came from immunoSEQ multiplex PCR; TCRdb stores just in-frame clones and leaves some out. The sample lists around 140,000 clones, more than 75% occurring once. Sequencing used PBMCs. Receptor source: a woman aged 25 to 45 in good health and CMV-seronegative.

The chain is built from TRBV5-8 and TRBJ1-5; 9 bases fit TRBD1. V shed 5 bases and J 6 bases; nucleotides not matched to a gene: 6. In germline, CDR1 is SGHTS, CDR2 YDEGEE. The CDR3 extends over 14 amino acids. Written as DNA, the CDR3 is TGTGCCAGCAGGGACGGACAGGGGAGTCAGCCCCAGCATTTT. It translates to CASRDGQGSQPQHF.

The chain recombines TRBV16 with TRBJ1-1, with D perhaps TRBD1 (6 bases). V lost 6 bases, J lost 3 bases, and 14 bases lay in between. This CDR3 contains 14 residues. Germline CDR1 is KGHSY and CDR2 is FQNENV. CDR3 bases: TGTGCCAGCAGTCGACAGGTAGTATACACTGAAGCTTTCTTT. Protein: CASSRQVVYTEAFF.

This chain joins TRBV6-5 and TRBJ1-2; D gene uncertain. Trimming cost V 2 bases and J 2 bases, with 12 bases left between them. This CDR3 contains 15 residues. Germline V lookup: CDR1 MNHEY, CDR2 SVGAGI. The CDR3 coding sequence is TGTGCCAGCAGTTACACCGGCGCGGGGAACTATGGCTACACCTTC. This codes for CASSYTGAGNYGYTF.

This sequence joins TRBV10-1 and TRBJ1-6, with TRBD1 identical over 10 bases. The trim removed 8 bases at V and 3 bases at J, leaving 7 bases unmatched. CDR1 WNHNN and CDR2 SYGVQD come from the germline V gene (reference sequence). The CDR3 is 16 amino acids. The CDR3 protein is CASRQGAGVYNSPLHF. The CDR3 DNA is TGCGCCAGCCGACAGGGGGCGGGGGTCTATAATTCACCCCTCCACTTT.

This clone was found a few times. This rearrangement joins TRBV5-6 to TRBJ1-4, with a tentative D call TRBD1 (6 bases). Germline V gene lookup returns CDR1 SGHDT and CDR2 YYEEEE. The ends were cut back, 4 bases at V and 0 bases at J, with 19 bases in the middle. This CDR3 has 18 residues. As DNA, the CDR3 is TGTGCCAGCAGCAGGGGGGGGCAGGGAACCGCAACTAATGAAAAACTGTTTTTT. Encoded protein: CASSRGGQGTATNEKLFF.

J is TRBJ2-2 and V is TRBV6-5; tentative D call: TRBD1 (5 bases). V was cut by 6 bases and J by 7 bases, with 12 bases left in between. From germline, CDR1 is MNHEY and CDR2 SVGAGI. CDR3 length: 13 residues. The CDR3 loop reads CASRSGLVGELFF. Written as DNA, the CDR3 is TGTGCCAGCAGGTCAGGGCTTGTCGGGGAGCTGTTTTTT.

This chain links TRBV28 with TRBJ2-7, with 8 bases fitting TRBD2. The CDR3 loop spans 18 amino acids. Germline V gene lookup returns CDR1 MDHEN and CDR2 SYDVKM. Losses at the gene ends were 3 bases for V and 5 bases for J; bases not matched to a gene: 18. CDR3 amino acids: CASSLTLGGGSLGDEQYF. The CDR3 DNA reads as TGTGCCAGCAGTTTGACTCTCGGCGGGGGGAGCCTGGGAGACGAGCAGTACTTC.

The J gene is TRBJ2-2, the V gene TRBV11-2; possible D gene TRBD2, 6 bases. V was pared by 3 bases and J by 7 bases, with 6 bases between. CDR3 size: 12 residues. Germline lookup yields CDR1 SGHAT and CDR2 FQNNGV. CDR3 bases: TGTGCCAGCAGCTTTAGCGGCGGGGAGCTGTTTTTT. The encoded protein is CASSFSGGELFF. The variable domain in full, completed from reference TRBV11-2 and TRBJ2-2, reads EAGVAQSPRYKIIEKRQSVAFWCNPISGHATLYWYQQILGQGPKLLIQFQNNGVVDDSQLPKDRFSAERLKGVDSTLKIQPAKLEDSAVYLCASSFSGGELFFGEGSRLTVL.

Comment on this clone: Relative to the germline gene, one junction end is altered; a read error may explain this. J is TRBJ1-1 and V is TRBV7-9; a weak D match, TRBD1 (6 bases). Germline V gene lookup returns CDR1 SEHNR and CDR2 FQNEAQ (reference sequence). The CDR3 is 15 amino acids. CDR3 sequence reads: CSSSLGFRGNTEAFF. The CDR3 DNA follows: TGTTCCAGCAGCTTAGGGTTCAGGGGGAACACTGAAGCTTTCTTT.

V is TRBV19 and J is TRBJ1-2; D unresolved. Trimming took off 3 bases at V and 4 bases at J, with 15 bases between the two ends. The length of the CDR3 is 15 residues. Germline V lookup: CDR1 LNHDA, CDR2 SQIVND (reference sequence). For the CDR3, the DNA is TGTGCCAGTAGTATCACACAAAGTTCTCCCTATGGCTACACCTTC. Translated, it gives CASSITQSSPYGYTF.

This rearrangement joins TRBV4-2 to TRBJ1-1; TRBD1 is a possible D gene (5 bases). Trimming left V 3 bases short and J 0 bases short, with 11 bases between. The CDR3 covers 15 residues. Per the germline V gene, CDR1 is LGHNA and CDR2 is YNFKEQ. This CDR3 is CASSQVGGMNTEAFF. DNA of the CDR3: TGTGCCAGCAGCCAGGTGGGGGGGATGAACACTGAAGCTTTCTTT.

The gene calls are TRBV9 and TRBJ1-3; D uncertain. CDR1 is SGDLS and CDR2 is YYNGEE in the germline V gene. The V end was cut by 1 base, the J end by 4 bases, with 6 bases between. The CDR3 contains 13 residues. The CDR3 nucleotides are TGTGCCAGCAGCGTATATTCCGGAAACACCATATATTTT. Its translation: CASSVYSGNTIYF. Full variable domain (rest looked up from reference TRBV9 and TRBJ1-3): DSGVTQTPKHLITATGQRVTLRCSPRSGDLSVYWYQQSLDQGLQFLIQYYNGEERAKGNILERFSAQQFPDLHSELNLSSLELGDSALYFCASSVYSGNTIYFGEGSWLTVV.

This chain links TRBV4-2 with TRBJ1-4; D uncertain. Per germline, CDR1 LGHNA and CDR2 YNFKEQ. CDR3 size: 15 residues. Trimming stripped 1 base from V and 0 bases from J, with 6 bases between. CDR3 protein: CASSQGRATNEKLFF. The CDR3 DNA reads TGTGCCAGCAGCCAAGGGAGGGCAACTAATGAAAAACTGTTTTTT.

The V gene is TRBV6-1, the J gene TRBJ1-1; possibly TRBD1 for D (5 bases). CDR1 MNHNS and CDR2 SASEGT come from the germline V gene. This CDR3 spans 13 amino acids. The V end lost 4 bases, the J end lost 6 bases, and 12 bases lay between the germline ends. CDR3 coding DNA: TGTGCCAGCAGTGTTGCGGGGGTCGCTGAAGCTTTCTTT. Residues: CASSVAGVAEAFF.

This sequence joins TRBV9 and TRBJ1-1; TRBD1 matches 8 bases. The junction had 7 bases not matched to a gene; V was cut back by 3 bases and J by 9 bases. The germline V gene encodes CDR1 SGDLS and CDR2 YYNGEE. This CDR3 has 13 residues. The CDR3 DNA follows: TGTGCCAGCAGCGCCACGACAGGGGTTAAAGCTTTCTTT. Amino acid sequence: CASSATTGVKAFF.

This clone was recorded once. V and J are TRBV18 and TRBJ1-5; D is possibly TRBD1 (6 bases). Germline V CDR1 and CDR2: KGHSH, LQKENI. Trimming stripped 3 bases from V and 0 bases from J, with 9 bases between. The CDR3 runs to 15 residues. The CDR3 coding sequence is TGTGCCAGCTCACCGGGACAAATTAGCAATCAGCCCCAGCATTTT. Amino acid sequence: CASSPGQISNQPQHF.

The J gene is TRBJ2-2, the V gene TRBV7-7, with TRBD1 matching over 8 bases. With 4 bases clipped from V and 8 bases from J, the junction kept 3 bases outside the gene matches. CDR3 size: 13 residues. Germline CDR1 and CDR2: SSHAT and FNYEAQ (reference sequence). The DNA of the CDR3 is TGTGCCAGCAGCTCGACAGGGGTGGGGGAGCTGTTTTTT. Protein: CASSSTGVGELFF.

This clone is a singleton in its sample. At one end the junction does not follow the germline gene, possibly because of a read error. The CDR3 here is CASGLGPGAYEQYF. The DNA of the CDR3 is TGTGCCAGCGGCTTGGGGCCGGGGGCCTACGAGCAGTACTTC. The chain has TRBV5-4 and TRBJ2-7; weak D call: TRBD2 (6 bases). The CDR3 is 14 residues long. Germline V lookup: CDR1 SGHNT, CDR2 YYREEE (reference sequence).